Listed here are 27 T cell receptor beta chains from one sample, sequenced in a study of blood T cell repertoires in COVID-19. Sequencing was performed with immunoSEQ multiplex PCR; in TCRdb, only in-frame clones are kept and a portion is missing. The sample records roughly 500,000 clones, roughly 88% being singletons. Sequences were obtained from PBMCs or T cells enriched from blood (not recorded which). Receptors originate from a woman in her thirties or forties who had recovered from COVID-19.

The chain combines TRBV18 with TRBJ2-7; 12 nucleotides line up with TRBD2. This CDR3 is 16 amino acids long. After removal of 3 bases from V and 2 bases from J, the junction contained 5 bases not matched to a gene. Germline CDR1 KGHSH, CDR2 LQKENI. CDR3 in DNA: TGTGCCAGCTCACCCTATCTAGCGGGAGGGACCTACGAGCAGTACTTC. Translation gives CASSPYLAGGTYEQYF.

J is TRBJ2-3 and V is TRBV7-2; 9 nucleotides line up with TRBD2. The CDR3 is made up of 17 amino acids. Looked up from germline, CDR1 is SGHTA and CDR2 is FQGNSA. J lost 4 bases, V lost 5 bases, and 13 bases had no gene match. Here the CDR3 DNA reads TGTGCCAGCAGCCGCTTAGGGGGCGGGAGGGTCTCAGATACGCAGTATTTT. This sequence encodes CASSRLGGGRVSDTQYF.

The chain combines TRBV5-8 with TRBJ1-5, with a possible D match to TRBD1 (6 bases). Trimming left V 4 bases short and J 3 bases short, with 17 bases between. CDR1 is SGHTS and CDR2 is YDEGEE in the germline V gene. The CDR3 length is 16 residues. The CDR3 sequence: CASSLIGTSDNQPQHF. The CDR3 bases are TGTGCCAGCAGCCTAATAGGGACAAGCGACAATCAGCCCCAGCATTTT.

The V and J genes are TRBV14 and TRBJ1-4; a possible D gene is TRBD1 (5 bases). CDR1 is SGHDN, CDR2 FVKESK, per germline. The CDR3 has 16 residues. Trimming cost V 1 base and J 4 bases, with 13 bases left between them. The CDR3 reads CASSQGMTALNEKLFF. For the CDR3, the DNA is TGTGCCAGCAGCCAAGGGATGACAGCCCTTAATGAAAAACTGTTTTTT.

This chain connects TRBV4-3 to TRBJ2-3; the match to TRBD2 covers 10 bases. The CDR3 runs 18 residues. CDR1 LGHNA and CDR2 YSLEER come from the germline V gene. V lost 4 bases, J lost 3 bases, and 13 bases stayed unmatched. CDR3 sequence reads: CASSPEGELAGATDTQYF. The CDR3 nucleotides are TGCGCCAGCAGCCCGGAGGGAGAGCTAGCGGGAGCAACAGATACGCAGTATTTT.

The CDR3 protein is CASSSPYRPNTGELFF. The CDR3, as DNA: TGTGCCAGCAGCTCCCCCTACAGACCGAACACCGGGGAGCTGTTTTTT. The chain is built from TRBV7-9 and TRBJ2-2; D is uncertain. Trimming took off 4 bases at V and 0 bases at J, with 12 bases between the two ends. The CDR3 sequence is 16 residues long. Germline CDR1 is SEHNR and CDR2 is FQNEAQ (reference sequence).

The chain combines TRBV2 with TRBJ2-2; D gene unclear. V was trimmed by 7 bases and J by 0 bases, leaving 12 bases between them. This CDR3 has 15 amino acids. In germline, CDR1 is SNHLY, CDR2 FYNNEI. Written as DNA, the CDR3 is TGTGCCAGCAACAAAGAAGGAGCGAACACCGGGGAGCTGTTTTTT. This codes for CASNKEGANTGELFF.

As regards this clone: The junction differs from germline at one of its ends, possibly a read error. The CDR3 is CSVDRLAGVIF. For the CDR3, the DNA is TGCAGCGTTGATAGGCTAGCGGGAGTTATCTTC. This chain uses TRBV29-1 with TRBJ2-1; 10 bases fit TRBD2. CDR3 length: 11 amino acids. Germline V gene lookup returns CDR1 SQVTM and CDR2 ANQGSEA.

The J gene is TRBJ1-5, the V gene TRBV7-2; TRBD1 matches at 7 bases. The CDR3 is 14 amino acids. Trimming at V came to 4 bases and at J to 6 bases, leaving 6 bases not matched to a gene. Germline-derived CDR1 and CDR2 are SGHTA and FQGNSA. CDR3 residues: CASSSDRVTQPQHF. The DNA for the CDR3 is TGTGCCAGCAGCTCCGACAGGGTTACTCAGCCCCAGCATTTT.

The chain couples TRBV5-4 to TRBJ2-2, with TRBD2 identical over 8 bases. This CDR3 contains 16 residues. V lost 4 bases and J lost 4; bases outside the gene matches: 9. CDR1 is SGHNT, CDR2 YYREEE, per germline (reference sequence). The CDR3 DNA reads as TGTGCCAGCAGCAGAACTAGCGGAGCCGGCACCGGGGAGCTGTTTTTT. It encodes CASSRTSGAGTGELFF.

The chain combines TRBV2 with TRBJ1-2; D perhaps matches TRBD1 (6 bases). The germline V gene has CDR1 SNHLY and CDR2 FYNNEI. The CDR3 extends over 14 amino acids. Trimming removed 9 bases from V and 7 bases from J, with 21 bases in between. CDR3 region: CARERQGRISGYTF. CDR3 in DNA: TGTGCCAGAGAGCGGCAGGGGCGGATTAGTGGCTACACCTTC.

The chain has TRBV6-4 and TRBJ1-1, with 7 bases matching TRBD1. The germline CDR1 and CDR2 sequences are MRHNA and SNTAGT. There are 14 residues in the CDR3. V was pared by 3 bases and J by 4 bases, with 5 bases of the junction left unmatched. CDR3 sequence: CASSERDSGTEAFF. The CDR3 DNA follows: TGTGCCAGCAGTGAAAGGGACAGTGGCACTGAAGCTTTCTTT.

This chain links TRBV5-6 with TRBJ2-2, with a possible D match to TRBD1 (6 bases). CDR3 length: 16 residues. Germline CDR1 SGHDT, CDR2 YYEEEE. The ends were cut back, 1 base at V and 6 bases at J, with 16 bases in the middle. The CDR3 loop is CASSLPMTGIPGELFF. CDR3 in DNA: TGTGCCAGCAGCTTGCCGATGACAGGCATACCCGGGGAGCTGTTTTTT.

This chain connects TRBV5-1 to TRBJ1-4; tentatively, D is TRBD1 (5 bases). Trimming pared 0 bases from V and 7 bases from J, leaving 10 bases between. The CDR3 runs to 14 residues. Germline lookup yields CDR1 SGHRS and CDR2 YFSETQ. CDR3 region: CASSLATQAEKLFF. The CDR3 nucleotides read TGCGCCAGCAGCTTGGCCACACAGGCTGAAAAACTGTTTTTT.

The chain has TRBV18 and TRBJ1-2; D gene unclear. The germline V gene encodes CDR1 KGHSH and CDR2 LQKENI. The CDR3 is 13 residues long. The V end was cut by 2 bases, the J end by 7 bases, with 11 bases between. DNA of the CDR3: TGTGCCAGCTCACCAAATGAGGGTGCTGGCTACACCTTC. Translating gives CASSPNEGAGYTF.

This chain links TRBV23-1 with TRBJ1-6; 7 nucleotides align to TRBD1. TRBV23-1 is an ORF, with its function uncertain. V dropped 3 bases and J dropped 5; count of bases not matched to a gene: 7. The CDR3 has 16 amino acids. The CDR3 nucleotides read TGCGCCAGCAGTCACCCGGACAGGATCAATAATTCACCCCTCCACTTT. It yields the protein CASSHPDRINNSPLHF.

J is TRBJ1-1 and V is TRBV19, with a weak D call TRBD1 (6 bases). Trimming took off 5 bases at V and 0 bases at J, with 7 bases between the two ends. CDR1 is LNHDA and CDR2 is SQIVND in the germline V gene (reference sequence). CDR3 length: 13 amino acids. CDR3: CASSQGLNTEAFF. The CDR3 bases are TGTGCCAGTAGTCAGGGGTTGAACACTGAAGCTTTCTTT. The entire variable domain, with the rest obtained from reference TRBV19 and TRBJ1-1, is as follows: DGGITQSPKYLFRKEGQNVTLSCEQNLNHDAMYWYRQDPGQGLRLIYYSQIVNDFQKGDIAEGYSVSREKKESFPLTVTSAQKNPTAFYLCASSQGLNTEAFFGQGTRLTVV.

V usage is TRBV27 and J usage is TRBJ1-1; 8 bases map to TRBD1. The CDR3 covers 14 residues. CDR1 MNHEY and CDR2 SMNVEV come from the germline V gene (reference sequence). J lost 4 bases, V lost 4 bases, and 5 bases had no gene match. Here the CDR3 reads CASSWRQGSTEAFF. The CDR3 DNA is TGTGCCAGCAGTTGGCGACAGGGGAGCACTGAAGCTTTCTTT.

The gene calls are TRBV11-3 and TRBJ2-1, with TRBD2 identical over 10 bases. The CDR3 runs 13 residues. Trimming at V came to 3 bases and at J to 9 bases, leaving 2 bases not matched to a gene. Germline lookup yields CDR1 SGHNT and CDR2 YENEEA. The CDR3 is CASSFLAGAEQFF. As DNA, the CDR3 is TGTGCCAGCAGCTTTCTAGCGGGAGCTGAGCAGTTCTTC.

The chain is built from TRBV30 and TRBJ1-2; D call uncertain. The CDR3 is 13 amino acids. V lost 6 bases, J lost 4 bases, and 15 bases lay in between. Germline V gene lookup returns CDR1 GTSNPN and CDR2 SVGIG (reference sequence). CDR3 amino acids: CACTPQTLYGYTF. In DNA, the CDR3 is TGTGCCTGCACCCCACAGACCCTCTATGGCTACACCTTC.

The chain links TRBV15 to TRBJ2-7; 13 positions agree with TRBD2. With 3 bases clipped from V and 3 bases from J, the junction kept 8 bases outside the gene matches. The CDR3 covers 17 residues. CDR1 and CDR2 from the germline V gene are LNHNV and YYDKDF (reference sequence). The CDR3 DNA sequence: TGTGCCACCAGCAGGGCTATCGGGACTAGCGGGATCTACGAGCAGTACTTC. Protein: CATSRAIGTSGIYEQYF.

The CDR3 reads CASSQTGGNSPLHF. CDR3 DNA: TGTGCCAGCAGCCAAACAGGGGGTAATTCACCCCTCCACTTT. The V and J genes are TRBV13 and TRBJ1-6; 8 bases map to TRBD1. The length of the CDR3 is 14 residues. The junction had 3 bases not matched to a gene; V was cut back by 5 bases and J by 6 bases. Germline assignment: CDR1 PRHDT and CDR2 FYEKMQ (reference sequence).

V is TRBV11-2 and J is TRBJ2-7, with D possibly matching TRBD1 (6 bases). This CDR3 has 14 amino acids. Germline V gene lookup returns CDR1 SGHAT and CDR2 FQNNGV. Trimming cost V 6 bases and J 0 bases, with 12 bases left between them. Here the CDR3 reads CASRYDRSSYEQYF. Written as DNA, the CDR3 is TGTGCCAGCAGATACGACAGGTCCTCCTACGAGCAGTACTTC.

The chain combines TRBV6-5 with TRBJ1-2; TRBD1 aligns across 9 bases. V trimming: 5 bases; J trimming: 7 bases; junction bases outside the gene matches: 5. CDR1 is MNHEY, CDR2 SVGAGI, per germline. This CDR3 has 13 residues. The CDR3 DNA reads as TGTGCCAGCAGTACAGGGGGCGCGTCTGGCTACACCTTC. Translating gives CASSTGGASGYTF.

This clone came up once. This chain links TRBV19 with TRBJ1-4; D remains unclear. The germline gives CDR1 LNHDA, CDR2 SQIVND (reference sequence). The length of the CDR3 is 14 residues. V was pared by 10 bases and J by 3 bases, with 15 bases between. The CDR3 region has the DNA TGTGCCACCGGCGGGGAGTATGCTAATGAAAAACTGTTTTTT. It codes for CATGGEYANEKLFF.

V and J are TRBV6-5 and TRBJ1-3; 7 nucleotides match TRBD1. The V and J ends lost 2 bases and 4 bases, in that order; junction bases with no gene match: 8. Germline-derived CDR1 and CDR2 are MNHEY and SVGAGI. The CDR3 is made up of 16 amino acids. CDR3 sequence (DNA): TGTGCCAGCAGTTACGGTGAGGGGGCCCTGGGAAACACCATATATTTT. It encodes CASSYGEGALGNTIYF.

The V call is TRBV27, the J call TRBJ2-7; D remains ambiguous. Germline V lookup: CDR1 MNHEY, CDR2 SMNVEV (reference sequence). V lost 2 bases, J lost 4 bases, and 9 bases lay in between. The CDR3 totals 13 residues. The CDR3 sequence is CASSLHSLYEQYF. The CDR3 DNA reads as TGTGCCAGCAGTTTACACAGCCTTTACGAGCAGTACTTC.